This T cell receptor beta chain was documented in a study of control samples from healthy donors and cancer patients. V was shortened by 0 bases and J by 6 bases, with 10 bases between the two germline ends. Germline-derived CDR1 and CDR2 are SGHAT and FQNNGV. The CDR3 spans 14 residues. Libraries were prepared by immunoSEQ multiplex PCR; TCRdb keeps only in-frame clonotypes and omits some of them. In the table there are just under 75,000 clones, roughly nine tenths of which are singletons. Material: blood. The clonotype was recovered from a woman aged 50 to 60 in good health. The V and J genes are TRBV11-2 and TRBJ2-3; no reliable D call. This CDR3 is CASSLDRGGDTQYF. CDR3 coding DNA: TGTGCCAGCAGCTTAGATCGTGGTGGTGATACGCAGTATTTT. The whole variable domain, filled in from reference TRBV11-2 and TRBJ2-3, reads EAGVAQSPRYKIIEKRQSVAFWCNPISGHATLYWYQQILGQGPKLLIQFQNNGVVDDSQLPKDRFSAERLKGVDSTLKIQPAKLEDSAVYLCASSLDRGGDTQYFGPGTRLTVL.